This record covers a single TCR beta chain. Investigators took roughly 9.5 milliliters of peripheral blood from every donor. CDR3 size: 17 residues. Germline V gene sequence: CDR1 SGHTA, CDR2 FQGNSA. After removal of 1 base from V and 4 bases from J, the junction contained 10 bases not matched to a gene. This entry belongs to a study of blood T cells in healthy people across ages. Sample-barcoded 5' priming and a J-beta primer mix drove a second PCR of about 7 to 11 cycles. TCRdb processed the 5' RACE reads anew with MiXCR; each CDR3 protein has one entry. The sample holds about 1.8 million distinct CDR3 sequences, just under 50% seen once.

Sequencing used blood. The receptor was derived from a middle-aged woman in good health. The chain couples TRBV7-2 to TRBJ2-1; 7 positions match TRBD2. The CDR3: CASSLVPLTGGYNEQFF. Here the CDR3 DNA reads TGTGCCAGCAGCTTAGTCCCTCTGACGGGGGGTTACAATGAGCAGTTCTTC.